Described below is a single TCR beta chain sequence and its context. Antigen: not known. This sample is drawn from a study of T cell repertoires in cytomegalovirus infection. In the study overall: HLA-B-restricted CMV epitopes that are well studied, plus recently identified HLA-C-restricted ones, were used by the study. General observations from the study: Identification of carriers of CMV plus the relevant HLA was performed using cumulative public TCR beta family frequency.

J gave up 7 bases and V 5 bases, and 10 bases lay outside the gene matches. The CDR3 contains 14 residues. From germline, CDR1 is LNHDA and CDR2 SQIVND (reference sequence). TCRdb independently ran MiXCR on the reads; one entry per CDR3 protein. Of approximately 1,000,000 distinct CDR3 sequences detected, approximately 31% appear once; the ten largest clones hold around an eighth. The J gene is TRBJ2-7, the V gene TRBV19; 8 bases are a match to TRBD2. The sequencing here drew on cultured CD8+ T cells from PBMCs, taken from culture after CMV antigen stimulation. This clonotype was sampled from a human donor in good health (CMV status not recorded). Some clones in this sample may be carry-over from other donors' samples. CDR3 amino acids: CASSPRAGADEQYV. CDR3 DNA sequence: TGTGCCAGTAGTCCCCGAGCGGGGGCGGATGAGCAGTACGTC.